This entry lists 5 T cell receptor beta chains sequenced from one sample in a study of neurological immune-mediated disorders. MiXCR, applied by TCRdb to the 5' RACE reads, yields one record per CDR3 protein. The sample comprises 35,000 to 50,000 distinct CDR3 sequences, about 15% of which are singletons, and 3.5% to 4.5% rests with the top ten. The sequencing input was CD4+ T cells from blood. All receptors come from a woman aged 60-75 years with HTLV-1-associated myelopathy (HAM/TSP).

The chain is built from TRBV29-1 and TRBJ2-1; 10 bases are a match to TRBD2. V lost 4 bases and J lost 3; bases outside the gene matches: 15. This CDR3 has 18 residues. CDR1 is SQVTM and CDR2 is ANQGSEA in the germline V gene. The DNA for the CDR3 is TGCAGCGTTGGTCAGGCGGGGAATAGCGGGGGGTTCTACAATGAGCAGTTCTTC. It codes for CSVGQAGNSGGFYNEQFF.

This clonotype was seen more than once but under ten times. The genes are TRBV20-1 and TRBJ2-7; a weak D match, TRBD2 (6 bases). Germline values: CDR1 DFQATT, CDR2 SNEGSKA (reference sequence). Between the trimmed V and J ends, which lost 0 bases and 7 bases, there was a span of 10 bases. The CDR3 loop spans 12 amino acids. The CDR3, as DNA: TGCAGTGCTAGAGATCTACTAGCAGAGCAGTACTTC. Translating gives CSARDLLAEQYF.

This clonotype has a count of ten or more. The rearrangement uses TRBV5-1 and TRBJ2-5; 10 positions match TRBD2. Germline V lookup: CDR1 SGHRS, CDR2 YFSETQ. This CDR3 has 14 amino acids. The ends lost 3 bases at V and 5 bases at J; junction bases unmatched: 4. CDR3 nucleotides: TGCGCCAGCAGCTCGGGACTAGCGAGGGAGACCCAGTACTTC. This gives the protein CASSSGLARETQYF.

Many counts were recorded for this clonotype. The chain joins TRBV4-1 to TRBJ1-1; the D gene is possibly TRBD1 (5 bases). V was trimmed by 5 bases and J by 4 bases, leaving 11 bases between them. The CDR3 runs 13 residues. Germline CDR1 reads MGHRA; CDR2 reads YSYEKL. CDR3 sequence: CASSGRRGTEAFF. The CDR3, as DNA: TGCGCCAGCAGCGGGCGGAGGGGCACTGAAGCTTTCTTT.

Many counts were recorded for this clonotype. Written as DNA, the CDR3 is TGCAGCGCCGAGCGGGGTTTGACAGGCGGGGAGCTGTTTTTT. This sequence encodes CSAERGLTGGELFF. The chain has TRBV29-1 and TRBJ2-2; TRBD2 is a possible D gene (7 bases). The germline V gene encodes CDR1 SQVTM and CDR2 ANQGSEA. Trimming shortened V by 7 bases and J by 7 bases, and 19 bases separated the two germline ends. There are 14 residues in the CDR3.